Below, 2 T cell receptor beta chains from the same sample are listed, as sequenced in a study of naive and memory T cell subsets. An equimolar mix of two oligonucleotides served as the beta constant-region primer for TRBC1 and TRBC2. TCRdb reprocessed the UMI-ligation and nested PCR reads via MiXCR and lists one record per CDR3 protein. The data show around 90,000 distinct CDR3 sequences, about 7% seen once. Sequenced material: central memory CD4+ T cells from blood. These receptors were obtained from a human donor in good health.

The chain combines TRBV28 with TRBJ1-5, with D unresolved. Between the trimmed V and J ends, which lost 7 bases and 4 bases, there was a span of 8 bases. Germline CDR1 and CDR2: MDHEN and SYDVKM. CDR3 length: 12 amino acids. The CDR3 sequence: CASTDPNQPQHF. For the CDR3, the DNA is TGTGCCAGCACGGATCCTAATCAGCCCCAGCATTTT.

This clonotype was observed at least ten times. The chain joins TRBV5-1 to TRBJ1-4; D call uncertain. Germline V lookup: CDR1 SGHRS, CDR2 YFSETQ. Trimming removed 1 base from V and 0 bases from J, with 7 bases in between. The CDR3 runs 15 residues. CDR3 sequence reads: CASSLTGATNEKLFF. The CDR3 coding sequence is TGCGCCAGCAGCTTGACCGGCGCAACTAATGAAAAACTGTTTTTT.